Listed below are T cell receptor beta chains from one sample, sequenced in a study of T cell responses to AZD1222 COVID-19 vaccine. TCRdb's copy holds only in-frame clones and misses some; the assay was immunoSEQ multiplex PCR. The sample holds 90,000 to 150,000 clones, around nine tenths seen once. The sequences come from peripheral blood, collected on day 0 of AZD1222 vaccination. These receptors were collected from an adult in good health. Both conserved end residues are trimmed from each CDR3. Each record gives: CDR3 protein, clone size, V gene, D gene. The D gene is left open where the match is weak. Only part of the rows carry a size: once, few, many, or a class if the clone is expanded.

CDR3: ASGRAGQTSGNTIY
size: .
V: TRBV12-5
D: .

CDR3: ASSPGQGLIGREKLF
size: once
V: TRBV4-2
D: TRBD1

CDR3: ASSLGPSNEKLF
size: .
V: TRBV5-1
D: .

CDR3: ASSARGYTEAF
size: .
V: TRBV2
D: .

CDR3: SASPGHSNQPQH
size: once
V: TRBV20-1
D: .

CDR3: ASRASGNQPQH
size: .
V: TRBV27
D: .

CDR3: ASKEEVQETQY
size: .
V: TRBV2
D: .

CDR3: ASSEGLASNEQF
size: .
V: TRBV6-1
D: .

CDR3: ASSVTGSGNEKLF
size: .
V: TRBV25-1
D: .

CDR3: ASSFGQINYGYT
size: .
V: TRBV27
D: .

CDR3: ASSPRDRAYNEQF
size: .
V: TRBV7-2
D: TRBD1

CDR3: ASSQGTGSTEAF
size: .
V: TRBV14
D: .

CDR3: ASSPTGTSGKGTYEQY
size: .
V: TRBV18
D: TRBD2

CDR3: ASSATANTEAF
size: .
V: TRBV6-4
D: .

CDR3: ASSHEIGRGGNYGYT
size: .
V: TRBV5-5
D: .

CDR3: ASSVGPAPASGNTIY
size: .
V: TRBV9
D: .

CDR3: ASSDRGITGELF
size: .
V: TRBV16
D: TRBD1

CDR3: ASSARGQGSNEKLF
size: .
V: TRBV5-1
D: TRBD1

CDR3: ASSAGLGGLDTQY
size: .
V: TRBV13
D: TRBD2

CDR3: ASSLGGDTEAF
size: .
V: TRBV7-9
D: .

CDR3: ASSPSRTVIYSYEQY
size: .
V: TRBV6-2/TRBV6-3
D: .

CDR3: ASSQGYAGSNQPQH
size: .
V: TRBV23-1
D: .

CDR3: ASSPTSGSTDTQY
size: .
V: TRBV4-1
D: TRBD2

CDR3: ASSAEARKGYT
size: .
V: TRBV9
D: .

CDR3: ASSFSGINEKLF
size: .
V: TRBV5-5
D: .

CDR3: ATNSFSGNTIY
size: .
V: TRBV19
D: .

CDR3: ASTLGTGDFYGYT
size: .
V: TRBV23-1
D: TRBD1

CDR3: ASRGAAGYGYT
size: .
V: TRBV6-4
D: .

CDR3: ASSREGTPSYNEQF
size: .
V: TRBV6-6
D: .

CDR3: ATSAPGYGYT
size: .
V: TRBV24-1
D: .

CDR3: ASSLDGWSTRTEAF
size: .
V: TRBV7-9
D: .

CDR3: ASSIAGPDTQY
size: .
V: TRBV7-3
D: TRBD2

CDR3: ASSLDTGRMNTEAF
size: .
V: TRBV7-9
D: .

CDR3: ASSWGHRGSSYNSPLH
size: .
V: TRBV27
D: .

CDR3: ASSRDGDRHYGYT
size: .
V: TRBV6-5
D: TRBD1

CDR3: ASSYNFRTQSYEQY
size: .
V: TRBV6-2/TRBV6-3
D: .

CDR3: ASSFDRGTDTQY
size: .
V: TRBV7-3
D: TRBD1

CDR3: ASSSIGTEAF
size: .
V: TRBV6-2/TRBV6-3
D: .

CDR3: ASSFGQAGYNEQF
size: .
V: TRBV7-7
D: TRBD1

CDR3: ASRTGSITGELF
size: once
V: TRBV19
D: TRBD1

CDR3: AISGGETQY
size: .
V: TRBV10-3
D: .

CDR3: ASSVATGKNEKLF
size: .
V: TRBV9
D: .

CDR3: ASSPGGGAANEKLF
size: .
V: TRBV7-9
D: .

CDR3: ASSSGSGVQVSEAF
size: .
V: TRBV6-5
D: .

CDR3: ASSETRQGSYGYT
size: .
V: TRBV6-1
D: TRBD1